This is a list of T cell receptor beta chains from one sample in a study of shared clonotypes between healthy human individuals. The repertoire was sequenced with immunoSEQ multiplex PCR; TCRdb's copy has only in-frame clones and lacks some. Of millions of clones in the sample, approximately 94% are singletons; the top ten hold roughly 1.1%. Sequencing input: naive CD8+ T cells sorted from blood. The receptors originated from a man between 18 and 35 years old in good health. Each CDR3 is given with its conserved first and last residue. The D gene is left open where the match is weak. A row's size may be missing; if present it is once, few, many or a size class.

cdr3_aa	cdr3_nt	d_call	v_call	j_call	clone_size
CASSSRDKEQYF	TGTGCCAGCAGTTCCCGGGACAAAGAGCAGTACTTC	.	TRBV28	TRBJ2-5	.
CASSHSGTGGYYEQYF	TGTGCCAGCAGCCATAGCGGGACAGGGGGCTACTACGAGCAGTACTTC	TRBD1	TRBV13	TRBJ2-7	.
CASAGWTGREGYGYTF	TGTGCCAGCGCGGGATGGACAGGGAGGGAGGGCTATGGCTACACCTTC	TRBD1	TRBV5-6	TRBJ1-2	.
CASSLEGDYEQYF	TGTGCCAGCAGCTTAGAAGGTGACTACGAGCAGTACTTC	.	TRBV13	TRBJ2-7	.
CSVEALTAYGYTF	TGCAGCGTTGAAGCCTTAACTGCGTATGGCTACACCTTC	.	TRBV29-1	TRBJ1-2	once
CASRPRWTYPYEQYF	TGTGCAAGTCGTCCCCGGTGGACGTACCCCTACGAGCAGTACTTC	.	TRBV12-2	TRBJ2-7	.
CASSHRTGEAFF	TGCGCCAGCAGCCACAGGACAGGCGAAGCTTTCTTT	TRBD1	TRBV4-1	TRBJ1-1	.
CASSESLNRGYEQYF	TGCGCCAGCAGTGAGTCTTTAAACAGGGGCTACGAGCAGTACTTC	TRBD1	TRBV10-1	TRBJ2-7	.
CASSPPSGSLYEQYF	TGTGCCAGCAGCCCCCCTAGCGGTTCTCTCTACGAGCAGTACTTC	TRBD2	TRBV9	TRBJ2-7	once
CASSLDPGSGETQYF	TGCGCCAGCAGCTTGGATCCGGGGAGCGGCGAGACCCAGTACTTC	.	TRBV5-1	TRBJ2-5	once
CASSEGQGYISYEQYF	TGTGCCAGCAGTGAAGGGCAGGGATATATCTCCTACGAGCAGTACTTC	.	TRBV6-1	TRBJ2-7	.
CASSYLQSYNEQFF	TGTGCCAGCAGTTACCTACAGTCCTACAATGAGCAGTTCTTC	.	TRBV6-5	TRBJ2-1	.
CASSYSAGGIGELFF	TGTGCCAGCAGTTACTCGGCAGGGGGGATCGGGGAGCTGTTTTTT	.	TRBV6-6	TRBJ2-2	once
CASSLSGDNYGYTF	TGTGCCAGCAGCTTAAGTGGGGATAACTATGGCTACACCTTC	.	TRBV11-2	TRBJ1-2	.
CASYSGEGPEAFF	TGTGCCAGCTACTCCGGGGAAGGTCCTGAAGCTTTCTTT	.	TRBV28	TRBJ1-1	.
CASSLLEGGQETQYF	TGTGCCAGCAGCCTACTGGAGGGGGGCCAAGAGACCCAGTACTTC	.	TRBV27	TRBJ2-5	.
CASSFFKDGTPYGYTF	TGTGCCAGCAGTTTTTTCAAGGACGGCACTCCCTATGGCTACACCTTC	.	TRBV28	TRBJ1-2	.
CASSAEGGTEAFF	TGTGCCAGCAGTGCAGAGGGGGGCACTGAAGCTTTCTTT	.	TRBV6-4	TRBJ1-1	.
CSVGQPGHGELFF	TGCAGCGTTGGGCAGCCCGGCCACGGGGAGCTGTTTTTT	.	TRBV29-1	TRBJ2-2	.
CASSAGLAGGLYEQYF	TGTGCCAGCAGCGCGGGACTAGCGGGGGGGCTATACGAGCAGTACTTC	TRBD2	TRBV9	TRBJ2-7	.
CASSMAGAWGAAETQYF	TGTGCCAGTAGTATGGCGGGGGCGTGGGGGGCCGCAGAGACCCAGTACTTC	.	TRBV19	TRBJ2-5	.
CASSLDGTQETQYF	TGTGCCAGCAGCTTGGACGGAACCCAAGAGACCCAGTACTTC	.	TRBV5-4	TRBJ2-5	once
CASGLVAGVSHEQFF	TGTGCCAGCGGGTTAGTAGCGGGAGTTAGTCATGAGCAGTTCTTC	TRBD2	TRBV6-5	TRBJ2-1	.
CASSEEGGWGLFTEAFF	TGTGCCAGCAGTGAAGAAGGAGGTTGGGGTCTGTTCACTGAAGCTTTCTTT	.	TRBV6-1	TRBJ1-1	once
CASSYLPGHLTEAFF	TGTGCCAGCAGCTACCTCCCCGGACACCTCACTGAAGCTTTCTTT	.	TRBV11-2	TRBJ1-1	.
CASSYSNIQETQYF	TGTGCCAGCAGTTACTCGAACATCCAAGAGACCCAGTACTTC	.	TRBV6-5	TRBJ2-5	.
CASSGQGDQPQHF	TGTGCCAGCAGTGGACAGGGGGATCAGCCCCAGCATTTT	TRBD1	TRBV6-5	TRBJ1-5	few